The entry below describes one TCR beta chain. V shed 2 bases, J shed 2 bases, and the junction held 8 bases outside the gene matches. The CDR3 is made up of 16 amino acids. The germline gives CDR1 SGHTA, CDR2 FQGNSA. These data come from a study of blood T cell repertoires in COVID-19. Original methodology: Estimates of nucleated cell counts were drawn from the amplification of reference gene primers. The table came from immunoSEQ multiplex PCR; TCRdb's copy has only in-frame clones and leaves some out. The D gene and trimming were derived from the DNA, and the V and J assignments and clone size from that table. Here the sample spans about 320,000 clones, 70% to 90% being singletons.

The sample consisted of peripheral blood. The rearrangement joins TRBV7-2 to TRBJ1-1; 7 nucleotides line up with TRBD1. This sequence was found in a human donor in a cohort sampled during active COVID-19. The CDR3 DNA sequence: TGTGCCAGCAGCTTACTAGGGGGCATAGGTAACACTGAAGCTTTCTTT. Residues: CASSLLGGIGNTEAFF.